A single T cell receptor (beta chain) is shown here with its context. The antigen is undetermined. The data originate from a study of chemoradiotherapy in HPV16-positive cancers. Across the study: Two HPV16-positive patients' cells yielded candidate HPV-specific clones and common motifs.

Study results and limitations: Candidate HPV-specific clones and E7-related TCR motifs grew in tumor during treatment.

Here immunoSEQ multiplex PCR was the method, and the copy in TCRdb shows in-frame clones only, minus some. The data show about 15,000 clones, 60% to 80% seen once. CDR3 length equals 14 residues. V lost 5 bases and J lost 5; bases outside the gene matches: 5. Germline V gene sequence: CDR1 SEHNR, CDR2 FQNEAQ (reference sequence). V gene TRBV7-9 combines with J gene TRBJ2-3; 9 bases match TRBD2. The sequence was collected from a human donor with HPV-associated anogenital cancer. This material consisted of tumor tissue, taken from a patient who underwent chemoradiotherapy. This chain's CDR3 is CASSGSGGIDTQYF. CDR3 in DNA: TGTGCCAGCAGCGGAAGCGGGGGGATAGATACGCAGTATTTT.